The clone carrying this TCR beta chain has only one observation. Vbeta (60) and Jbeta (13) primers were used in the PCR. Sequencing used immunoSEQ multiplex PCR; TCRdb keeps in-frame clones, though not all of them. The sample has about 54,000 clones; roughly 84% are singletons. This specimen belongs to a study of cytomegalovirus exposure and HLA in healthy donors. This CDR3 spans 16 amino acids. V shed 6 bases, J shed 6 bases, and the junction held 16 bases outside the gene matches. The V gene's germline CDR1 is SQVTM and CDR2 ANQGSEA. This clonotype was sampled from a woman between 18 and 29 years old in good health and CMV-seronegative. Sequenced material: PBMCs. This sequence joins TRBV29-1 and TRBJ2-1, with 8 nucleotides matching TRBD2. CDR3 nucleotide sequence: TGCAGCGTACCCAATACCCCGGGACTAGGGGGCAATGAGCAGTTCTTC. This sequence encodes CSVPNTPGLGGNEQFF.